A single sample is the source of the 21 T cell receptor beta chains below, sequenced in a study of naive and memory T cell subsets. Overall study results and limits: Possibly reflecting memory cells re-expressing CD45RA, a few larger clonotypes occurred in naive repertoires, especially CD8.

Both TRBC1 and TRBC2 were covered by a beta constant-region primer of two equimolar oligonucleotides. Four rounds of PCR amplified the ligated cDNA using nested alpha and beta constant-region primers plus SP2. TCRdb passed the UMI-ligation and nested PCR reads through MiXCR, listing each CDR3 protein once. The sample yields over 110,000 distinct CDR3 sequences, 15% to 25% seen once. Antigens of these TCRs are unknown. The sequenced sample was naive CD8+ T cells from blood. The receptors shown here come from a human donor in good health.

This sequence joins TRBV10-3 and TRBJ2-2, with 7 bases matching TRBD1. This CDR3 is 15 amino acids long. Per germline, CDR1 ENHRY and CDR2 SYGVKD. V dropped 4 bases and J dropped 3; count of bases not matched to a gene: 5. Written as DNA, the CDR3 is TGTGCCATCAGTGGAGAGACAGGGCACACCGGGGAGCTGTTTTTT. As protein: CAISGETGHTGELFF.

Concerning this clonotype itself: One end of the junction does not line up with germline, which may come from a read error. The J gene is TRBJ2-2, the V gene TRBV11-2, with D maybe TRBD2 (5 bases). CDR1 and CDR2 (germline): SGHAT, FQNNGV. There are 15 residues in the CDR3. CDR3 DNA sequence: TGTGCCAGCAGTGGCGGAGGAATGAACGCCGGGGAGCTGTTTTTT. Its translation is CASSGGGMNAGELFF.

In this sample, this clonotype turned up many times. Here the CDR3 reads CASSPGGEQYF. CDR3 coding DNA: TGTGCCAGCAGCCCAGGGGGCGAGCAGTACTTC. The V call is TRBV6-5, the J call TRBJ2-7, with TRBD1 matching 7 bases. Germline CDR1 MNHEY, CDR2 SVGAGI. Trimming at V came to 6 bases and at J to 6 bases, leaving 2 bases not matched to a gene. CDR3 length: 11 residues.

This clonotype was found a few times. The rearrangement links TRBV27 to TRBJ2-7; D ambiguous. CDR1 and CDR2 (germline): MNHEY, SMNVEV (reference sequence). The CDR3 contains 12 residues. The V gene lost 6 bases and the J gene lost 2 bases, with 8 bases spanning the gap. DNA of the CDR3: TGTGCCAGCAGGGCCGGAGCCTACGAGCAGTACTTC. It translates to CASRAGAYEQYF.

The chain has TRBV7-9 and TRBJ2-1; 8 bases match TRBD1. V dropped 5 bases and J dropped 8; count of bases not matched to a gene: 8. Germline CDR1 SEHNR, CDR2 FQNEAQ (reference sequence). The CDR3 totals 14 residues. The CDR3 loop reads CASSPDREGYEQFF. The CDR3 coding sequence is TGTGCCAGCAGCCCGGACAGGGAAGGGTATGAGCAGTTCTTC.

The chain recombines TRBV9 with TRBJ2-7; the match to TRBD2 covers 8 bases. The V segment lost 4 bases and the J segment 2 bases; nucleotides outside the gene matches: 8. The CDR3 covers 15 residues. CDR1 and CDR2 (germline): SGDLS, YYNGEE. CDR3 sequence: CASSLFSGATYEQYF. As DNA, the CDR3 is TGTGCCAGCAGCTTATTTAGCGGGGCCACCTACGAGCAGTACTTC.

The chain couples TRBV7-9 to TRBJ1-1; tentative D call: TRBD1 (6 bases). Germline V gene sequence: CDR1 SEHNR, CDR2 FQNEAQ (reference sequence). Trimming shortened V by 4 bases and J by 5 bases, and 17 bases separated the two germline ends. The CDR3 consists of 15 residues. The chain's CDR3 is CASSSVRQGRTEAFF. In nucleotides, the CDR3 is TGTGCCAGCAGCTCAGTCCGGCAGGGGAGGACTGAAGCTTTCTTT.

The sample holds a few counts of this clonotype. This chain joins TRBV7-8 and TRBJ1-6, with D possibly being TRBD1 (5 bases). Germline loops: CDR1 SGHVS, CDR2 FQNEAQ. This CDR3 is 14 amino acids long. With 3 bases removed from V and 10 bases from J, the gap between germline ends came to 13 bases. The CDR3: CASSLSGTESPLHF. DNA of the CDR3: TGTGCCAGCAGCTTGTCCGGGACTGAGTCACCCCTCCACTTT.

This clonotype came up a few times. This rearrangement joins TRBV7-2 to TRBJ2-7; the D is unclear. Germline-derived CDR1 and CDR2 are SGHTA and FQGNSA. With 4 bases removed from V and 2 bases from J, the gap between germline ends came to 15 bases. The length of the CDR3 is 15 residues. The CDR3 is CASSYTTGPPYEQYF. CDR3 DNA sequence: TGTGCCAGCAGCTATACCACCGGGCCACCCTACGAGCAGTACTTC.

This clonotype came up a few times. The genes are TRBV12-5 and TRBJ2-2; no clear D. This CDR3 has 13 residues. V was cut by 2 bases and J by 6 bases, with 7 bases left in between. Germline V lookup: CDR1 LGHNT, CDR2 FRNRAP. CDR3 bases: TGTGCTAGTGGTTTGTCGGACGCCGGGGAGCTGTTTTTT. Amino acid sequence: CASGLSDAGELFF.

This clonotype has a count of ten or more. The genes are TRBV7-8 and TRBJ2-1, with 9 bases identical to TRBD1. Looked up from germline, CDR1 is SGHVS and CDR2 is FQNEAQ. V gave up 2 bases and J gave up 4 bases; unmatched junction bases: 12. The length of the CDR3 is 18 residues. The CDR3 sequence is CASSLKAGTGGGYNEQFF. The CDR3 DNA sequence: TGTGCCAGCAGCTTAAAGGCCGGAACAGGGGGCGGGTACAATGAGCAGTTCTTC. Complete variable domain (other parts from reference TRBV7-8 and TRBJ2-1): GAGVSQSPRYKVAKRGQDVALRCDPISGHVSLFWYQQALGQGPEFLTYFQNEAQLDKSGLPSDRFFAERPEGSVSTLKIQRTQQEDSAVYLCASSLKAGTGGGYNEQFFGPGTRLTVL.

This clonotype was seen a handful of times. DNA for the CDR3: TGTGCCAGCAGCTGGGGACAGGGAAGAGCCAAAAACATTCAGTACTTC. This codes for CASSWGQGRAKNIQYF. The V and J genes are TRBV5-6 and TRBJ2-4; 9 nucleotides align to TRBD1. V lost 3 bases to trimming and J lost 0 bases; unmatched junction nucleotides: 4. This CDR3 spans 16 amino acids. Per the germline V gene, CDR1 is SGHDT and CDR2 is YYEEEE.

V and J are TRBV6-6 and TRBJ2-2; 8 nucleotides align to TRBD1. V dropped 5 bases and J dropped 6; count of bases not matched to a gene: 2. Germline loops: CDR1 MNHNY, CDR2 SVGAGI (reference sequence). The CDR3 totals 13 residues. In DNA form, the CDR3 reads TGTGCCAGCAGTGGACAGGGCCCCGGGGAGCTGTTTTTT. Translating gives CASSGQGPGELFF.

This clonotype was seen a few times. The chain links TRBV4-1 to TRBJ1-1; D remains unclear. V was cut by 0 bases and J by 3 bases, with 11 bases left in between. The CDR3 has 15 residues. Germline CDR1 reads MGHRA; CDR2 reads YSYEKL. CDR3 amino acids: CASSQEGAYDTEAFF. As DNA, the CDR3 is TGCGCCAGCAGCCAAGAAGGAGCTTACGACACTGAAGCTTTCTTT.

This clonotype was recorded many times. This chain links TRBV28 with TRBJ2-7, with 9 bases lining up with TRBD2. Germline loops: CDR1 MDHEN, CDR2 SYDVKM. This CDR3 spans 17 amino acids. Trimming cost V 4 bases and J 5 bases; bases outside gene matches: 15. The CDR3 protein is CASSSIRLAAYVHEQYF. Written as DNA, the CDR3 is TGTGCCAGCAGTTCTATACGACTAGCGGCATACGTCCACGAGCAGTACTTC. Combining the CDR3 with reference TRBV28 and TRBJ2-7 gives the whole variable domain DVKVTQSSRYLVKRTGEKVFLECVQDMDHENMFWYRQDPGLGLRLIYFSYDVKMKEKGDIPEGYSVSREKKERFSLILESASTNQTSMYLCASSSIRLAAYVHEQYFGPGTRLTVT.

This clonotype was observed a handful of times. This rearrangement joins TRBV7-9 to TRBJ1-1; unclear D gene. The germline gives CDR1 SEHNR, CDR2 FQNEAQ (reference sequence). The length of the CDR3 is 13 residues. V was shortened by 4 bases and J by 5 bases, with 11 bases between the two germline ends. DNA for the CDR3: TGTGCCAGCAGCTCTGACACGGGTACTGAAGCTTTCTTT. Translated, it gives CASSSDTGTEAFF.

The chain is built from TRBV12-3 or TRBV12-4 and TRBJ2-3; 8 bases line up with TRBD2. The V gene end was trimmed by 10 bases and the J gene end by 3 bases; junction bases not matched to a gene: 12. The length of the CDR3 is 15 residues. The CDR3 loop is CAILEASGQTDTQYF. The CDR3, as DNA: TGTGCCATCCTAGAGGCTAGCGGGCAGACAGATACGCAGTATTTT.

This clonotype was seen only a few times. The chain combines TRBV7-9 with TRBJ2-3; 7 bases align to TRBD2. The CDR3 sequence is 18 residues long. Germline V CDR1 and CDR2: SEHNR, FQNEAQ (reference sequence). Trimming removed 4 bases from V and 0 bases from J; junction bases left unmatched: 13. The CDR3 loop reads CASSYPVLAASSTDTQYF. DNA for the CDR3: TGTGCCAGCAGCTACCCGGTTCTAGCGGCCTCTAGCACAGATACGCAGTATTTT.

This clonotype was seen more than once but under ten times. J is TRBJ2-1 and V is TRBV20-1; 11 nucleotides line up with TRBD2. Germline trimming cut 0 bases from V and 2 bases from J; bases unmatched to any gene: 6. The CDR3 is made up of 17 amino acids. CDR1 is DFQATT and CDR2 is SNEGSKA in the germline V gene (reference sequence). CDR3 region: CSAREITSGRPYNEQFF. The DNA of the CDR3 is TGCAGTGCTAGAGAAATAACTAGCGGGAGACCCTACAATGAGCAGTTCTTC.

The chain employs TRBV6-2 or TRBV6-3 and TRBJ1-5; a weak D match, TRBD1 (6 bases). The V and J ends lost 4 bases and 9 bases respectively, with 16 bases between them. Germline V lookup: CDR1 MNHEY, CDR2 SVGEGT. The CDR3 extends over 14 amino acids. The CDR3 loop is CASSSPGANGPQHF. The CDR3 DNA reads TGTGCCAGCAGTTCCCCGGGGGCCAACGGGCCCCAGCATTTT.

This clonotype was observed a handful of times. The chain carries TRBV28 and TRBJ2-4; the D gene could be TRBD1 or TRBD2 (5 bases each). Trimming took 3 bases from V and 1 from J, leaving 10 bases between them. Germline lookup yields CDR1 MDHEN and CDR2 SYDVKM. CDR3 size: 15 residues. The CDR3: CASSFEGLAKNIQYF. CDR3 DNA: TGTGCCAGCAGTTTTGAGGGGCTGGCCAAAAACATTCAGTACTTC.